This T cell receptor (beta chain) was identified during a study of T cells in Graves' hyperthyroidism and ophthalmopathy. Notes on the study in general: Most thyroid clonotypes expanded above 0.001 were also detected in blood. Stable hyperthyroidism was separated from ophthalmopathy by a model based on 13 V-J features. The model made its ophthalmopathy prediction, and onset followed a median approximately 6.5 months later.

Authors of the study amplified TCR beta CDR3 regions from RNA transcripts. When the TCR CDR3 underwent first-round RT-PCR, the HTBI primer set was used. Using its own MiXCR run on the multiplex PCR reads, TCRdb lists one record per CDR3 protein. The data hold fewer than 900,000 distinct CDR3 sequences, with about 17% observed a single time. V lost 6 bases, J lost 8 bases, and 14 bases lay in between. Germline CDR1 reads DFQATT; CDR2 reads SNEGSKA (reference sequence). This CDR3 has 13 amino acids. About this clonotype: As yet, its antigen is unknown.

Patients showing uncontrolled infection, other autoimmune disease, pregnancy or lactation were ineligible. The receptor's source is a woman aged 45-60 years with Graves' hyperthyroidism that later progressed to Graves' ophthalmopathy. The source material was blood. The chain is built from TRBV20-1 and TRBJ1-6; D is undetermined. CDR3 bases: TGCAGTGCCAGGACCCTGAAGTATTCACCCCTCCACTTT. This sequence encodes CSARTLKYSPLHF.